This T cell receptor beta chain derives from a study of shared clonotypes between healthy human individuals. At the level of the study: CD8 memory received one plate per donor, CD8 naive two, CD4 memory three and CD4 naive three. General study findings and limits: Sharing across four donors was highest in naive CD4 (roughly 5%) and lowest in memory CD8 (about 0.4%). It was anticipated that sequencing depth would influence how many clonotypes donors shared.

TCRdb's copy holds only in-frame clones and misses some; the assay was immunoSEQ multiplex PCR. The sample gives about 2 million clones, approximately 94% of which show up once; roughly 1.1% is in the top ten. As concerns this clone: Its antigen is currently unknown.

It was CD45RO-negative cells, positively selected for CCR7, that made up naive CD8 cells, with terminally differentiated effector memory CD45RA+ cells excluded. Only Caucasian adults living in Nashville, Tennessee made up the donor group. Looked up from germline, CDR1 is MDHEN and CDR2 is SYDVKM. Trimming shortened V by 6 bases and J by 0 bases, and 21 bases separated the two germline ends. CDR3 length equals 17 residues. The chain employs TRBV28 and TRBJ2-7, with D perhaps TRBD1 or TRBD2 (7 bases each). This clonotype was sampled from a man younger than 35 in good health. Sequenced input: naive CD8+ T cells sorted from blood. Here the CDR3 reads CASSPTQGGKSSYEQYF. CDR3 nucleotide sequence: TGTGCCAGCAGCCCCACCCAGGGGGGGAAAAGCTCCTACGAGCAGTACTTC. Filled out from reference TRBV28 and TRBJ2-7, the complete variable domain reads DVKVTQSSRYLVKRTGEKVFLECVQDMDHENMFWYRQDPGLGLRLIYFSYDVKMKEKGDIPEGYSVSREKKERFSLILESASTNQTSMYLCASSPTQGGKSSYEQYFGPGTRLTVT.